This T cell receptor (beta chain) was observed in a study of Ad26.COV2.S vaccination and SARS-CoV-2 variants (dated by TCRdb to about 2021). Turning to the overall study: Vaccine-arm donors came from COV1001, a multicentre, randomized, double-blind, placebo-controlled phase I-IIa trial of Ad26.COV2.S in healthy adults. The TCR-sequenced set comprised approximately 32 samples: around 20 Ad26.COV2.S vaccine recipients, 5 placebo recipients and 8 SARS-CoV-2 convalescent individuals. Blinding of investigators to trial group allocation was maintained during experiments and outcome assessment. Ad26.COV2.S was administered intramuscularly at a dose of 5x10^10 or 1x10^11 viral particles, either as one shot or as two shots given 56 days apart. Trial participants were randomized into five groups of five, in which low-dose or high-dose Ad26.COV2.S was given once or twice, or placebo was given on both occasions. The specificity and breadth of SARS-CoV-2-reactive T cell receptors after Ad26.COV2.S vaccination were assessed by TCRbeta repertoire sequencing. The paper as a whole reports these results and caveats: Substantial breadth of spike-specific CD8+ and CD4+ T cell responses was reported after vaccination. Higher spike-specific TCR breadth was observed in Ad26.COV2.S recipients than in placebo recipients (P = 0.0014). Non-spike TCR breadth was comparable between vaccine and placebo recipients, consistent with the vaccine containing only spike. Comparing responses between vaccine doses or regimens was not something the study was powered to do. The authors noted that total T cell responses may have been underestimated by the TCR breadth and depth analyses.

Read against the paper, the sample's treatment or condition label means: some 20 received Ad26.COV2.S at low or high dose, single or two shots; about 5 received placebo; per-sample allocation not given. For vaccine and placebo recipients, repertoires were sequenced using samples collected on day 63 after the first injection. In Cohort 1b, 25 adults aged 18-55 years were enrolled at a single site in Boston, USA, between 29 July and 7 August 2020. As a vaccine, Ad26.COV2.S was a replication-incompetent adenovirus type 26 vector that expressed a prefusion-stabilized SARS-CoV-2 spike protein derived from the original Wuhan strain. Including cysteine and phenylalanine, the CDR3 has 16 amino acids. Just the 48-base CDR3 DNA is kept, in frame starting at base 1. The germline V gene provides CDR1 SGHDT and CDR2 YYEEEE. V is cut by 2 bases and J by 6 bases, and the space between the germline ends is 20 bases.

TCRbeta CDR3 regions were sequenced with the immunoSEQ Assay. After extraction, genomic DNA underwent amplification by bias-controlled multiplex PCR, followed by high-throughput sequencing. The original pipeline was this. To quantify the absolute abundance of each unique TCRbeta CDR3 region, sequences were collapsed and filtered. T cell fraction was estimated by normalization of TCRbeta template counts to usable DNA, with usable DNA being measured through amplification of reference genes present in all nucleated cells. Repertoire TCRs were annotated as SARS-CoV-2-specific by exact matching of V gene, CDR3 amino acid sequence and J gene to a known reactive TCR set. The reference SARS-CoV-2 TCR set came from MIRA and was filtered for enrichment in COVID-19-positive ImmuneCODE repertoires, removing public or cross-reactive TCRs. Using the MIRA antigens, annotated TCRs were further analysed by specific ORF or by position within an ORF. Breadth was defined as annotated unique rearrangements over total unique productive rearrangements; depth was the summed frequency of those rearrangements. Two-sided Wilcoxon rank-sum tests were applied when comparing TCR breadth between groups. What TCRdb holds here is the immuneACCESS table cut down to in-frame rearrangements. Part of the clones is not present; checked against another copy, under half of the missing clones reflect an unresolved V gene, and the others are unexplained. V, J and clone size reflect that table, while D and trimming were determined from the DNA. The sample records about 370,000 clones, approximately 90% of which are singletons. Clones ranked in the top ten supply about 2% of the sample.

Worth noting for this clone: Its target antigen remains unknown. The sample holds no much larger clone one base away, and base qualities are not on file.

The sample in question was peripheral blood, obtained in a trial of Ad26.COV2.S vaccine versus placebo. This clonotype originated in a person between 18 and 60 years old who received the Ad26.COV2.S COVID-19 vaccine or a placebo. The chain joins TRBV5-6 to TRBJ1-1; TRBD1 might be the D gene, on 5 matching bases. CDR3 loop: CASSFRRTRGLAEAFF. The DNA sequence reads TGTGCCAGCAGCTTTCGCCGTACGAGGGGCTTGGCTGAAGCTTTCTTT.